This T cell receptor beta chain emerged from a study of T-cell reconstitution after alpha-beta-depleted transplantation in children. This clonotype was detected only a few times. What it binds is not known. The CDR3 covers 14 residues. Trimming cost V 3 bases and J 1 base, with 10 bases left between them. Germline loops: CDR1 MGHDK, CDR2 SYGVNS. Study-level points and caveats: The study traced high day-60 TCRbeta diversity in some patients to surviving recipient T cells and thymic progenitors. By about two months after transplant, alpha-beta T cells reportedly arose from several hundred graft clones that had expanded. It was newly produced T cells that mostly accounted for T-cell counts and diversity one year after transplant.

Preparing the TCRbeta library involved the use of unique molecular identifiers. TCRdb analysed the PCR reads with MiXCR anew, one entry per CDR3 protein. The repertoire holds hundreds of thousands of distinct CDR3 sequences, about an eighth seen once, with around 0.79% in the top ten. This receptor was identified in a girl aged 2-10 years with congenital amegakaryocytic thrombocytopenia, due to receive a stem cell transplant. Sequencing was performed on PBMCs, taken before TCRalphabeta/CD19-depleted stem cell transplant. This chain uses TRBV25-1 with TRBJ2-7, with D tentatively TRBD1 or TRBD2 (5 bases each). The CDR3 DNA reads TGTGCCAGCAGTGAGGGGGAGAATTCCTACGAGCAGTACTTC. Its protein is CASSEGENSYEQYF.